The 27 T cell receptor beta chains listed next were all sequenced from one sample in a study of blood T cell repertoires in COVID-19. Sequencing was performed with immunoSEQ multiplex PCR; in TCRdb, only in-frame clones are kept and a portion is missing. The sample has just over 350,000 clones; 86% are singletons. The sequencing sample was made of peripheral blood. These receptors all stem from a woman aged 55-75 years with COVID-19, enrolled during active disease.

The chain links TRBV9 to TRBJ2-2, with 10 nucleotides matching TRBD1. Per germline, CDR1 SGDLS and CDR2 YYNGEE. This CDR3 region has 16 residues. V shed 3 bases, J shed 2 bases, and the junction held 4 bases outside the gene matches. CDR3 sequence (DNA): TGTGCCAGCAGCGCGGGACAGGGGATTAACACCGGGGAGCTGTTTTTT. Translation gives CASSAGQGINTGELFF.

The chain carries TRBV10-3 and TRBJ1-3; D uncertain. Germline lookup yields CDR1 ENHRY and CDR2 SYGVKD. Deletions cut 0 bases from V and 0 bases from J, with 12 bases between. The CDR3 loop spans 17 amino acids. Here the CDR3 reads CAISESTGVSSGNTIYF. The CDR3 DNA sequence: TGTGCCATCAGTGAGTCCACTGGTGTGAGCTCTGGAAACACCATATATTTT.

The gene calls are TRBV5-6 and TRBJ1-1, with 7 bases aligning to TRBD1. The CDR3 extends over 12 amino acids. Losses at the gene ends were 3 bases for V and 4 bases for J; bases not matched to a gene: 0. Germline CDR1 is SGHDT and CDR2 is YYEEEE. CDR3 nucleotide sequence: TGTGCCAGCAGCTCAGGGGGCACTGAAGCTTTCTTT. It codes for CASSSGGTEAFF.

The rearrangement links TRBV5-4 to TRBJ1-2; D uncertain. The germline V gene encodes CDR1 SGHNT and CDR2 YYREEE (reference sequence). Between the trimmed V and J ends, which lost 0 bases and 2 bases, there was a span of 14 bases. The CDR3 runs 16 residues. The CDR3 nucleotides are TGTGCCAGCAGCTTGGGGGAGAACCATATGAACTATGGCTACACCTTC. Its protein is CASSLGENHMNYGYTF.

The chain employs TRBV7-2 and TRBJ2-7; tentative D call: TRBD1 (6 bases). Trimming removed 4 bases from V and 3 bases from J, with 19 bases in between. In germline, CDR1 is SGHTA, CDR2 FQGNSA. This CDR3 has 16 amino acids. CDR3 in amino acids: CASSSKVGTTDYEQYF. Written as DNA, the CDR3 is TGTGCCAGCAGCTCCAAGGTCGGGACAACGGACTACGAGCAGTACTTC.

The J gene is TRBJ2-4, the V gene TRBV20-1, with D maybe TRBD2 (7 bases). The CDR3 sequence is 18 residues long. V lost 3 bases to trimming and J lost 0 bases, with 21 bases between them. Per the germline V gene, CDR1 is DFQATT and CDR2 is SNEGSKA (reference sequence). The CDR3 loop reads CSASRGGQSSIAKNIQYF. CDR3 DNA: TGCAGTGCTAGTCGCGGGGGCCAGAGCTCAATAGCCAAAAACATTCAGTACTTC.

The V and J genes are TRBV27 and TRBJ1-4; D is unclear. Germline loops: CDR1 MNHEY, CDR2 SMNVEV (reference sequence). This CDR3 comprises 15 residues. The V and J ends lost 4 bases and 3 bases respectively, with 12 bases between them. CDR3 bases: TGTGCCAGCAGTTCAAAAATCTCGGCTAATGAAAAACTGTTTTTT. Translating gives CASSSKISANEKLFF.

The rearrangement uses TRBV30 and TRBJ1-1; tentative D call: TRBD1 (5 bases). Between the trimmed V and J ends, which lost 5 bases and 5 bases, there was a span of 15 bases. In germline, CDR1 is GTSNPN, CDR2 SVGIG (reference sequence). The CDR3 covers 13 residues. CDR3 loop: CAWAGNLWTEAFF. In DNA, the CDR3 is TGTGCCTGGGCAGGGAATTTGTGGACTGAAGCTTTCTTT.

This clone was recorded once. V gene TRBV7-6 combines with J gene TRBJ2-7, with unresolved D. Germline lookup yields CDR1 SGHVS and CDR2 FNYEAQ. The CDR3 spans 12 residues. V lost 5 bases and J 6 bases, leaving 11 bases between the germline ends. The CDR3 coding sequence is TGTGCCAGCAGCCCTCGCGCGGCCGAGCAGTACTTC. The encoded protein is CASSPRAAEQYF.

This clone appeared a single time. The rearrangement links TRBV30 to TRBJ1-5, with D tentatively TRBD1 (5 bases). Trimming removed 2 bases from V and 12 bases from J, with 11 bases in between. The CDR3 has 11 amino acids. Looked up from germline, CDR1 is GTSNPN and CDR2 is SVGIG (reference sequence). CDR3: CAWSQGPVQHF. The CDR3, as DNA: TGTGCCTGGAGTCAGGGTCCGGTCCAGCATTTT.

The chain joins TRBV4-1 to TRBJ1-2; D is perhaps TRBD1 (6 bases). The ends were cut back, 0 bases at V and 4 bases at J, with 15 bases in the middle. The CDR3 sequence is 16 residues long. CDR1 and CDR2 from the germline V gene are MGHRA and YSYEKL. The CDR3 sequence is CASSQEEANRAYGYTF. The DNA for the CDR3 is TGCGCCAGCAGCCAAGAAGAAGCGAACAGGGCCTATGGCTACACCTTC.

The chain combines TRBV18 with TRBJ1-6; 7 nucleotides line up with TRBD1. Germline V CDR1 and CDR2: KGHSH, LQKENI. V was clipped by 5 bases and J by 10 bases; unmatched bases: 2. This CDR3 is built from 12 residues. This chain's CDR3 is CASSARGSPLHF. CDR3 nucleotides: TGTGCCAGCTCAGCCAGGGGGTCACCCCTCCACTTT. Together with reference TRBV18 and TRBJ1-6, the CDR3 gives the full variable domain: NAGVMQNPRHLVRRRGQEARLRCSPMKGHSHVYWYRQLPEEGLKFMVYLQKENIIDESGMPKERFSAEFPKEGPSILRIQQVVRGDSAAYFCASSARGSPLHFGNGTRLTVT.

This chain connects TRBV18 to TRBJ2-5, with D uncertain. Germline CDR1 and CDR2: KGHSH and LQKENI. The CDR3 is 14 amino acids. Trimming pared 6 bases from V and 0 bases from J, leaving 11 bases between. CDR3 in amino acids: CASSHNRDQETQYF. In nucleotides, the CDR3 is TGTGCCAGCTCCCACAACAGAGACCAAGAGACCCAGTACTTC. Using reference TRBV18 and TRBJ2-5 for the parts outside the CDR3, the full variable domain is NAGVMQNPRHLVRRRGQEARLRCSPMKGHSHVYWYRQLPEEGLKFMVYLQKENIIDESGMPKERFSAEFPKEGPSILRIQQVVRGDSAAYFCASSHNRDQETQYFGPGTRLLVL.

This clone was picked up a small number of times. This CDR3 is also generated by other DNA sequences in the sample. The chain has TRBV6-5 and TRBJ1-1; tentatively, D is TRBD1 (6 bases). There are 13 residues in the CDR3. Trimming took off 2 bases at V and 2 bases at J, with 6 bases between the two ends. CDR1 and CDR2 from the germline V gene are MNHEY and SVGAGI. In DNA, the CDR3 is TGTGCCAGCAGTTACGGGGGCAACACTGAAGCTTTCTTT. It specifies CASSYGGNTEAFF.

The chain uses TRBV7-9 and TRBJ1-5, with TRBD1 matching over 7 bases. V lost 5 bases, J lost 3 bases, and 1 base stayed unmatched. CDR1 and CDR2 from the germline V gene are SEHNR and FQNEAQ (reference sequence). This CDR3 is built from 13 residues. The DNA of the CDR3 is TGTGCCAGCAGCACAGGGGACAATCAGCCCCAGCATTTT. Translating gives CASSTGDNQPQHF.

The chain joins TRBV9 to TRBJ1-1, with a possible D match to TRBD1 (6 bases). The germline gives CDR1 SGDLS, CDR2 YYNGEE. This CDR3 has 15 amino acids. V gave up 3 bases and J gave up 0 bases, with 12 bases separating them. In DNA form, the CDR3 reads TGTGCCAGCAGCGCTACAGGGTACATGAACACTGAAGCTTTCTTT. Translation: CASSATGYMNTEAFF.

The rearrangement links TRBV2 to TRBJ2-1, with 8 nucleotides matching TRBD2. The germline V gene encodes CDR1 SNHLY and CDR2 FYNNEI. V trimming: 5 bases; J trimming: 2 bases; junction bases outside the gene matches: 5. The CDR3 is 15 amino acids. CDR3 coding DNA: TGTGCCAGCAGTTCCAGTAGCGGGGCCTACAATGAGCAGTTCTTC. As protein: CASSSSSGAYNEQFF. Full variable domain (missing parts from reference TRBV2 and TRBJ2-1): EPEVTQTPSHQVTQMGQEVILRCVPISNHLYFYWYRQILGQKVEFLVSFYNNEISEKSEIFDDQFSVERPDGSNFTLKIRSTKLEDSAMYFCASSSSSGAYNEQFFGPGTRLTVL.

The gene calls are TRBV18 and TRBJ2-1; 11 positions match TRBD2. Per the germline V gene, CDR1 is KGHSH and CDR2 is LQKENI. This CDR3 is built from 16 residues. Trimming at V came to 2 bases and at J to 7 bases, leaving 7 bases not matched to a gene. CDR3 in amino acids: CASSPRRLAGGNEQFF. CDR3 sequence (DNA): TGTGCCAGCTCACCAAGGCGGCTAGCGGGGGGTAATGAGCAGTTCTTC.

J is TRBJ2-7 and V is TRBV19, with D possibly TRBD1 on 6 matching bases. Germline loops: CDR1 LNHDA, CDR2 SQIVND (reference sequence). Trimming cost V 3 bases and J 3 bases, with 15 bases left between them. This CDR3 has 15 residues. CDR3 nucleotides: TGTGCCAGTAGTATCGCGGGCAGGGGCGTCTACGAGCAGTACTTC. It translates to CASSIAGRGVYEQYF. Supplemented by reference TRBV19 and TRBJ2-7, the full variable domain reads DGGITQSPKYLFRKEGQNVTLSCEQNLNHDAMYWYRQDPGQGLRLIYYSQIVNDFQKGDIAEGYSVSREKKESFPLTVTSAQKNPTAFYLCASSIAGRGVYEQYFGPGTRLTVT.

This chain uses TRBV7-8 with TRBJ2-1; the D is unclear. V shed 5 bases and J shed 10 bases, with 9 bases lying between them. The germline gives CDR1 SGHVS, CDR2 FQNEAQ. The CDR3 has 11 residues. In DNA form, the CDR3 reads TGTGCCAGCAGCCCAGGATGGGAGCAGTTCTTC. Translated, it gives CASSPGWEQFF.

The chain links TRBV7-9 to TRBJ1-1; TRBD1 might be the D (5 bases). Germline V gene lookup returns CDR1 SEHNR and CDR2 FQNEAQ (reference sequence). The CDR3 runs to 15 residues. V lost 3 bases and J 6 bases, leaving 17 bases between the germline ends. Here the CDR3 DNA reads TGTGCCAGCAGCTTCGGAGGGGCCACCAAAGCTGAAGCTTTCTTT. Translation: CASSFGGATKAEAFF.

This sequence joins TRBV5-5 and TRBJ2-5, with TRBD1 identical over 7 bases. This CDR3 comprises 16 residues. With 0 bases clipped from V and 4 bases from J, the junction kept 9 bases outside the gene matches. CDR1 is SGHKS and CDR2 is YYEKEE in the germline V gene (reference sequence). The CDR3 DNA is TGTGCCAGCAGCTTGGAGGGACAGCGGAGCCCAGAGACCCAGTACTTC. The encoded protein is CASSLEGQRSPETQYF.

This chain uses TRBV19 with TRBJ2-2, with 9 bases that match TRBD1. The V segment lost 5 bases and the J segment 4 bases; nucleotides outside the gene matches: 8. The germline CDR1 and CDR2 sequences are LNHDA and SQIVND (reference sequence). The CDR3 covers 16 residues. This CDR3 reads CASSPSRDRATGELFF. CDR3 DNA sequence: TGTGCCAGTAGTCCTTCGAGGGACAGGGCCACCGGGGAGCTGTTTTTT. Using reference TRBV19 and TRBJ2-2 for the parts outside the CDR3, the full variable domain is DGGITQSPKYLFRKEGQNVTLSCEQNLNHDAMYWYRQDPGQGLRLIYYSQIVNDFQKGDIAEGYSVSREKKESFPLTVTSAQKNPTAFYLCASSPSRDRATGELFFGEGSRLTVL.

This chain joins TRBV24-1 and TRBJ2-1; D may be TRBD2 (5 bases). Germline-derived CDR1 and CDR2 are KGHDR and SFDVKD. The CDR3 length is 14 residues. V lost 7 bases to trimming and J lost 0 bases, with 9 bases between them. The CDR3 protein is CATRGESSYNEQFF. The CDR3 coding sequence is TGTGCCACCAGGGGAGAGAGCTCCTACAATGAGCAGTTCTTC.

The chain carries TRBV14 and TRBJ2-7, with D perhaps TRBD2 (6 bases). The V and J ends lost 1 base and 2 bases respectively, with 9 bases between them. This CDR3 has 14 residues. Germline CDR1 is SGHDN and CDR2 is FVKESK. The CDR3, as DNA: TGTGCCAGCAGCCAAGTTAGCGGTCCCTACGAGCAGTACTTC. Protein sequence: CASSQVSGPYEQYF.

The chain carries TRBV11-1 and TRBJ1-6, with D tentatively TRBD1 (6 bases). Germline V gene lookup returns CDR1 SGHAT and CDR2 FQDESV (reference sequence). The V end lost 5 bases, the J end lost 7 bases, and 12 bases lay between the germline ends. The CDR3 has 14 amino acids. Here the CDR3 reads CASSLRGANSPLHF. CDR3 sequence (DNA): TGTGCCAGCAGCCTCAGGGGCGCGAATTCACCCCTCCACTTT.

The chain is built from TRBV5-1 and TRBJ2-3; a weak D match, TRBD2 (5 bases). Trimming cost V 0 bases and J 4 bases, with 12 bases left between them. This CDR3 is 15 amino acids long. CDR1 is SGHRS, CDR2 YFSETQ, per germline. The CDR3 sequence: CASSLGGLSADTQYF. CDR3 nucleotide sequence: TGCGCCAGCAGCTTGGGCGGGCTGTCGGCAGATACGCAGTATTTT.